These T cell receptor beta chains were read from a single sample in a study of blood T cell repertoires in COVID-19. Profiling relied on immunoSEQ multiplex PCR, and the TCRdb table lists in-frame clones only, not all of them. The sample carries roughly 150,000 clones, 80% to 90% recorded once. Sequenced: peripheral blood. The receptors stem from a woman aged 40 to 50 with acute or convalescent COVID-19. Both conserved end residues are part of each CDR3. Fields, in order: D gene, V gene, CDR3 length, clone size, J gene, CDR3 DNA, CDR3 protein. A D gene is named only where the DNA matches it firmly. Some rows have no size entry. The others give once, few or many, or a class for an expanded clone.

D: TRBD1; V: TRBV28; length: 14; size: .; J: TRBJ1-3; DNA: TGTGCCAGCACCCGTGGGACAGGGGGATACACCATATATTTT; CDR3: CASTRGTGGYTIYF
D: TRBD2; V: TRBV29-1; length: 14; size: .; J: TRBJ2-3; DNA: TGCAGCGTTTTTGGGGGGGATCCCACAGATACGCAGTATTTT; CDR3: CSVFGGDPTDTQYF
D: TRBD1; V: TRBV13; length: 16; size: few; J: TRBJ2-3; DNA: TGTGCCAGCAGCTTCCGGGACAGGAGACCGCCGGATACGCAGTATTTT; CDR3: CASSFRDRRPPDTQYF
D: TRBD2; V: TRBV3-1/TRBV3-2; length: 19; size: .; J: TRBJ2-1; DNA: TGTGCCAGCAGCCACCTCCCGGGACTAGCGAGGATCGGGGTCAATGAGCAGTTCTTC; CDR3: CASSHLPGLARIGVNEQFF
D: .; V: TRBV2; length: 11; size: .; J: TRBJ2-7; DNA: TGTGCCAGCACGGAGGCCTACGAGCAGTACTTC; CDR3: CASTEAYEQYF
D: TRBD1; V: TRBV7-8; length: 13; size: .; J: TRBJ1-4; DNA: TGTGCCAGCAGCGGACAGGGAGGGGAAAAACTGTTTTTT; CDR3: CASSGQGGEKLFF
D: TRBD1; V: TRBV6-5; length: 14; size: .; J: TRBJ2-7; DNA: TGTGCCAGTTCGAGGGACAGGTTTCGGTCTGGGCAGTACTTC; CDR3: CASSRDRFRSGQYF
D: TRBD1; V: TRBV7-3; length: 13; size: .; J: TRBJ1-1; DNA: TGTGCCAGCAGACAGGGGGTTAACACTGAAGCTTTCTTT; CDR3: CASRQGVNTEAFF
D: .; V: TRBV7-9; length: 12; size: .; J: TRBJ2-1; DNA: TGTGCCAGCAGCTTAGCTCCGGGTGAGCAGTTCTTC; CDR3: CASSLAPGEQFF
D: TRBD1; V: TRBV24-1; length: 17; size: .; J: TRBJ1-5; DNA: TGTGCCACCAGTCGTCCCCCGCGGGACAGGTTCCATCAGCCCCAGCATTTT; CDR3: CATSRPPRDRFHQPQHF
D: .; V: TRBV27; length: 18; size: .; J: TRBJ2-1; DNA: TGTGCCAGCAGTTTTGGGGCCCCTCAAGCGGGTTGGTACAATGAGCAGTTCTTC; CDR3: CASSFGAPQAGWYNEQFF
D: TRBD1; V: TRBV28; length: 15; size: .; J: TRBJ1-6; DNA: TGTGCCAGCAGTTTCTCCCCAGGGGGTAATTCACCCCTCCACTTT; CDR3: CASSFSPGGNSPLHF
D: .; V: TRBV19; length: 15; size: .; J: TRBJ1-4; DNA: TGTGCCAGTAGTAGTCAGGGGCTCGGGACTGAAAAACTGTTTTTT; CDR3: CASSSQGLGTEKLFF
D: .; V: TRBV6-6; length: 13; size: .; J: TRBJ2-7; DNA: TGTGCCAGCAGCCCGGGACAACCCTACGAGCAGTACTTC; CDR3: CASSPGQPYEQYF
D: .; V: TRBV5-1; length: 13; size: .; J: TRBJ2-6; DNA: TGCGCCAGCAGGTTAGCTGGGGCCAACGTCCTGACTTTC; CDR3: CASRLAGANVLTF
D: .; V: TRBV11-2; length: 15; size: .; J: TRBJ2-5; DNA: TGTGCCAGCAGCGGCTACCCGGGGAGTCTTAAGACCCAGTACTTC; CDR3: CASSGYPGSLKTQYF
D: .; V: TRBV29-1; length: 14; size: once; J: TRBJ2-7; DNA: TGCAGCGTTGAGGGTGAGAGAGGTCCCCACGAGCAGTACTTC; CDR3: CSVEGERGPHEQYF
D: TRBD1; V: TRBV27; length: 16; size: .; J: TRBJ1-1; DNA: TGTGCCAGCAGTTTAGGAATACAGGGGGGGAAGATTGAAGCTTTCTTT; CDR3: CASSLGIQGGKIEAFF
D: TRBD1; V: TRBV6-5; length: 16; size: once; J: TRBJ1-2; DNA: TGTGCCAGCAGTTACTCCAGGACAGGTGCCCTGTATGGCTACACCTTC; CDR3: CASSYSRTGALYGYTF
D: .; V: TRBV9; length: 15; size: .; J: TRBJ2-1; DNA: TGTGCCAGCAGCGCCGGAGGGGATAAATACAATGAGCAGTTCTTC; CDR3: CASSAGGDKYNEQFF
D: TRBD1; V: TRBV10-3; length: 14; size: .; J: TRBJ2-7; DNA: TGTGCCATCAGTGACGGGACAGGGTCCTACGAGCAGTACTTC; CDR3: CAISDGTGSYEQYF
D: TRBD1; V: TRBV19; length: 16; size: few; J: TRBJ1-1; DNA: TGTGCCAGTAGTATTAGGACAGGGGCAAGGAACACTGAAGCTTTCTTT; CDR3: CASSIRTGARNTEAFF
D: TRBD1; V: TRBV11-2; length: 15; size: .; J: TRBJ2-1; DNA: TGTGCCAGCAGCTTCGCGAGGACAGGTGGCGATGAGCAGTTCTTC; CDR3: CASSFARTGGDEQFF
D: .; V: TRBV2; length: 12; size: .; J: TRBJ2-3; DNA: TGTGCCAGCTCCGGAGACACAGATACGCAGTATTTT; CDR3: CASSGDTDTQYF
D: .; V: TRBV5-6; length: 15; size: .; J: TRBJ1-1; DNA: TGTGCCAGCAGCTTGGGCCTGACAGGTCCTTCTGAAGCTTTCTTT; CDR3: CASSLGLTGPSEAFF
D: TRBD1; V: TRBV18; length: 15; size: .; J: TRBJ1-2; DNA: TGTGCCAGCTCGGCGGACAGGGGATCAGTTTATGGCTACACCTTC; CDR3: CASSADRGSVYGYTF
D: TRBD1; V: TRBV12-5; length: 16; size: .; J: TRBJ1-5; DNA: TGTGCTAGTGGTTTGGACCCCGGGACAGGGGATCAGCCCCAGCATTTT; CDR3: CASGLDPGTGDQPQHF
D: TRBD1; V: TRBV6-6; length: 15; size: .; J: TRBJ2-2; DNA: TGTGCCAGCAGTGTGACAGGGGCTGGCACCGGGGAGCTGTTTTTT; CDR3: CASSVTGAGTGELFF
D: .; V: TRBV5-5; length: 15; size: .; J: TRBJ1-1; DNA: TGTGCCAGCAGCTTGGGCCCCTTCCCGGACACTGAAGCTTTCTTT; CDR3: CASSLGPFPDTEAFF
D: .; V: TRBV13; length: 16; size: .; J: TRBJ2-3; DNA: TGTGCCAGCAGCTTACGACAGGCGTTAGGTACGGATACGCAGTATTTT; CDR3: CASSLRQALGTDTQYF
D: TRBD1; V: TRBV3-1/TRBV3-2; length: 15; size: .; J: TRBJ1-3; DNA: TGTGCCAGCAGCCCTACAGGGGCAGATGGAAACACCATATATTTT; CDR3: CASSPTGADGNTIYF
D: .; V: TRBV7-3; length: 13; size: .; J: TRBJ2-7; DNA: TGTGCCAGCAGCCTAGGTCGCTACTACGAGCAGTACTTC; CDR3: CASSLGRYYEQYF
D: TRBD2; V: TRBV6-2/TRBV6-3; length: 17; size: .; J: TRBJ2-1; DNA: TGTGCCAGCAGTCGCTACCCCAACCTAGCGGAGGTGAATGAGCAGTTCTTC; CDR3: CASSRYPNLAEVNEQFF
D: TRBD1; V: TRBV27; length: 16; size: .; J: TRBJ1-4; DNA: TGTGCCAGCCGGTCATACAGGGGGCGGTCTAATGAAAAACTGTTTTTT; CDR3: CASRSYRGRSNEKLFF
D: TRBD1; V: TRBV5-1; length: 14; size: once; J: TRBJ1-4; DNA: TGCGCCAGCAGCTCTGGGTCAGGGGGCAGGGAACTGTTTTTT; CDR3: CASSSGSGGRELFF
D: TRBD1; V: TRBV27; length: 14; size: .; J: TRBJ1-1; DNA: TGTGCCAGCAGTTTAACCAGAAGACAGGGTGAAGCTTTCTTT; CDR3: CASSLTRRQGEAFF
D: TRBD1; V: TRBV6-5; length: 14; size: .; J: TRBJ1-4; DNA: TGTGCCAGCAGCCCCCAGGGGGAGGAGGAAAAACTGTTTTTT; CDR3: CASSPQGEEEKLFF
D: TRBD1; V: TRBV12-3/TRBV12-4; length: 12; size: .; J: TRBJ2-7; DNA: TGTGCCAGCAGTGCAGGGGGCTCCGAGCAGTACTTC; CDR3: CASSAGGSEQYF
D: .; V: TRBV11-3; length: 14; size: .; J: TRBJ1-2; DNA: TGTGCCAGCAGCTTAGTGCAGGGGACCTATGGCTACACCTTC; CDR3: CASSLVQGTYGYTF
D: .; V: TRBV11-3; length: 15; size: .; J: TRBJ2-1; DNA: TGTGCCAGCTCTCTAGCGAGTAGCTCCTACAATGAGCAGTTCTTC; CDR3: CASSLASSSYNEQFF